The T cell receptor (beta chain) described here comes from a study of cytomegalovirus exposure and HLA in healthy donors. Primers included in the PCR were 60 Vbeta and 13 Jbeta primers. The protocol was immunoSEQ multiplex PCR, while the TCRdb copy is restricted to in-frame clones and leaves out a portion. Found here are 150,000 to 200,000 clones, roughly 80% of them singletons; the top ten hold approximately 2%. Worth noting for this clone: Antigen specificity is unknown.

Findings and caveats of the study: TCR beta sequences reportedly predicted most subjects' HLA-A and HLA-B alleles accurately. In presence/absence analyses, roughly uniform sequencing depth across donors was assumed.

The clonotype originates from a female donor in good health and CMV-seronegative. The source material was PBMCs.

CDR3 sequence (DNA): TGTGCCTGGAGTGTCGCGGCGGCAGCTACGTCGCAGTACTTC. This gives the protein CAWSVAAAATSQYF. The chain has TRBV30 and TRBJ2-7; D uncertain. V was clipped by 0 bases and J by 9 bases, with 18 bases between them. This CDR3 contains 14 residues. From germline, CDR1 is GTSNPN and CDR2 SVGIG (reference sequence). Based on the CDR3 plus reference TRBV30 and TRBJ2-7, the full variable domain is SQTIHQWPATLVQPVGSPLSLECTVEGTSNPNLYWYRQAAGRGLQLLFYSVGIGQISSEVPQNLSASRPQDRQFILSSKKLLLSDSGFYLCAWSVAAAATSQYFGPGTRLTVT.